The sequence of this T cell receptor (beta chain) was determined in a study of blood T cell repertoires in COVID-19 (dated by TCRdb to about 2020). For the wider study: Collaborator samples came from the United States, Italy and Spain and covered acute and convalescent phases of COVID-19. The dataset comprised deeply sampled blood TCRbeta repertoires from subjects exposed to, actively infected with, or recovered from COVID-19. The material from the prospective study consisted of cDNA or gDNA derived from T cells, B-cell-depleted T cells, or PBMCs. A freely available public database, intended as a resource for researchers studying the immune response to SARS-CoV-2, is where the repertoires were released. Sample metadata almost always included a de-identified subject ID, COVID-19 status, age in years and sex. The samples were drawn from the first 160 participants of the ongoing ImmuneRACE study and from under 1,500 subjects provided by 6 global collaborators. Where HLA class I and class II types were available, the types were taken from metadata supplied by the sample provider, not from assay-based typing.

TCRbeta CDR3 regions were amplified from genomic DNA using the immunoSEQ Assay, a bias-controlled multiplex PCR. Per the source publication's procedure: The number of nucleated cells in each sample was estimated from the amplification of reference gene primers within the assay. To quantify the absolute abundance of each unique TCRbeta CDR3 rearrangement, sequence reads were collapsed and filtered. For each sample, productive Simpson clonality was calculated by taking the square root of Simpson's diversity index across productive rearrangements. Drawn from immuneACCESS, this table holds only the in-frame rearrangements with V and J called that TCRdb kept. Clones are partly lost; checked studies trace under half to an unresolved V gene and leave the rest unexplained. That table furnishes V, J and clone size, whereas the DNA furnished D and trimming. A total of around 250,000 clones appear in this sample, roughly 85% of them only once. The ten largest clones take up roughly 5.3% of the sample.

Taken from cysteine to phenylalanine, the CDR3 has 16 residues. Only CDR3 DNA is held: 48 bases, read in frame from base 1. The junction shows trimming of 6 bases on V and 7 bases on J, and the gene matches do not reach 15 bases of it. CDR1 is given as LNHDA and CDR2 as SQIVND, both from the germline V gene (reference sequence). Study-wide findings and limitations: The amount of clinical and demographic metadata varied by source and participant and was provided uncurated.

A word on this clone: The clone's antigen remains unknown. No quality values exist for individual bases; no much larger clone is one base distant.

In the prospective study, participants were about 18 to 90 years old, resided in about two dozen geographic areas of the United States, and were enrolled through a virtual design. In the prospective study, cohorts were assigned on the basis of participant-reported clinical history obtained from a screening survey and a study questionnaire. Exposed participants had been in contact with someone with a PCR-confirmed or clinician-diagnosed COVID-19 case within 2 weeks of study entry. Mobile phlebotomists in the prospective study collected whole blood, serum and a nasopharyngeal or oropharyngeal swab from every participant. Additional blood draws and questionnaires over an approximately 2-month period could optionally be provided by prospective study participants. Blood samples from the prospective study were shipped frozen or at room temperature prior to DNA extraction.

Here the chain combines TRBV19 and TRBJ2-1; 7 middle bases align to TRBD2. The clonotype comes from a man aged 40-49 years who had been exposed to COVID-19. The sequenced material came from PBMCs or T cells enriched from blood (not recorded which). The CDR3 region reads CASSLGPQSGRNEQFF. The nucleotide sequence reads TGTGCCAGTAGCCTGGGGCCTCAGTCCGGGAGGAATGAGCAGTTCTTC.